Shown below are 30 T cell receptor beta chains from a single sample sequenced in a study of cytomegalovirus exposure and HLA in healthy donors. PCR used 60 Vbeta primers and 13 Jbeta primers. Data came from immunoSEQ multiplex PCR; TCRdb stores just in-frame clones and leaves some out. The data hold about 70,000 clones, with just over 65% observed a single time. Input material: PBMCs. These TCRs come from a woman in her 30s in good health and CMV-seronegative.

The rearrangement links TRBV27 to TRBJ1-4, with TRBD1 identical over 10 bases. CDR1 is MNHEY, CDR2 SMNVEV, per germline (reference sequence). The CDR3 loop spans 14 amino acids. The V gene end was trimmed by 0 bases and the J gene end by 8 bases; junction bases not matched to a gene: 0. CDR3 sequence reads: CASSLSDRGEKLFF. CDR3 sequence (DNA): TGTGCCAGCAGTTTATCGGACAGGGGGGAAAAACTGTTTTTT.

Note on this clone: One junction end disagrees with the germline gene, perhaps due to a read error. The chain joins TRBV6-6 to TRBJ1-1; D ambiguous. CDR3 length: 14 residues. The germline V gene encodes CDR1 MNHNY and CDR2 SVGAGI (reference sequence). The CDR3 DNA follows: TGTGCCAGCAGTTACTCTGGCGGGAACGCTGAAGCTTTCTTT. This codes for CASSYSGGNAEAFF.

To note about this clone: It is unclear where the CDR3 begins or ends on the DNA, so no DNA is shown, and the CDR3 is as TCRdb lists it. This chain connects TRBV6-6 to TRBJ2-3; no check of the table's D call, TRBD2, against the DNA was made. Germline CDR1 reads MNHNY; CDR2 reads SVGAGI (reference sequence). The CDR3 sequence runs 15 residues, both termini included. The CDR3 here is CASSSSGTGTDTQYF.

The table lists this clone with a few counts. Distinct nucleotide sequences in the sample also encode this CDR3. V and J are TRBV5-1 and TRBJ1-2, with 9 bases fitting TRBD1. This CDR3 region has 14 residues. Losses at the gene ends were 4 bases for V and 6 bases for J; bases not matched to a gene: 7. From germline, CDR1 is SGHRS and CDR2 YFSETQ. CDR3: CASSQDRGENGYTF. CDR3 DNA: TGCGCCAGCAGCCAGGACAGGGGCGAAAATGGCTACACCTTC. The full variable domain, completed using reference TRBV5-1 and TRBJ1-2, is KAGVTQTPRYLIKTRGQQVTLSCSPISGHRSVSWYQQTPGQGLQFLFEYFSETQRNKGNFPGRFSGRQFSNSRSEMNVSTLELGDSALYLCASSQDRGENGYTFGSGTRLTVV.

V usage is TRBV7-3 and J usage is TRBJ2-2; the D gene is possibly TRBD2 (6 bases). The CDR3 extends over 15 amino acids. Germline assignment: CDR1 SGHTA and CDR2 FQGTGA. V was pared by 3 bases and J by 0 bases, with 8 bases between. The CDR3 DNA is TGTGCCAGCAGCTTCCGGGGGACGAACACCGGGGAGCTGTTTTTT. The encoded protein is CASSFRGTNTGELFF.

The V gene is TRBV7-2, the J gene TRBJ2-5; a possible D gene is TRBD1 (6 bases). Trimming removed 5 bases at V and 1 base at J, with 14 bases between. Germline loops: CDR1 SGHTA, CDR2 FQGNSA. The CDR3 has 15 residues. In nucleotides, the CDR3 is TGTGCCAGCAGCCCCCAGAGGACAGTCCAAGAGACCCAGTACTTC. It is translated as CASSPQRTVQETQYF.

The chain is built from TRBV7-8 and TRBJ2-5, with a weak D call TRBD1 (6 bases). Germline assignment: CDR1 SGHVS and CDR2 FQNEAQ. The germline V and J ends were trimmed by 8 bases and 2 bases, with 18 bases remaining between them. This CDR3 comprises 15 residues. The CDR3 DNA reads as TGTGCCAGCCGGGACATCCCCGGACAGCAAGAGACCCAGTACTTC. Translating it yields CASRDIPGQQETQYF.

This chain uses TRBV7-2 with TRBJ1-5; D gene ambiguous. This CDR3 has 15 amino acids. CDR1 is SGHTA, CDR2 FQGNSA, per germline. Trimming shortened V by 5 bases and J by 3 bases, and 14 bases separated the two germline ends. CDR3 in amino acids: CASSPDSSHNQPQHF. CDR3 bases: TGTGCCAGCAGCCCCGACTCTTCCCACAATCAGCCCCAGCATTTT.

CDR3 region: CASSQEEGPRGFYEQYF. The CDR3 DNA follows: TGCGCCAGCAGCCAGGAGGAGGGCCCCCGGGGGTTCTACGAGCAGTACTTC. V gene TRBV4-1 combines with J gene TRBJ2-7; tentatively, D is TRBD2 (6 bases). The CDR3 runs to 17 residues. Trimming pared 3 bases from V and 3 bases from J, leaving 21 bases between. Per the germline V gene, CDR1 is MGHRA and CDR2 is YSYEKL.

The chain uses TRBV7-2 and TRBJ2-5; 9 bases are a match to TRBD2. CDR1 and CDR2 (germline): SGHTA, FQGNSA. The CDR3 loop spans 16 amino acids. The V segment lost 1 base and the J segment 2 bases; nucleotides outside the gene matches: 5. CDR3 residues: CASSLGLAAGQETQYF. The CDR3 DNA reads TGTGCCAGCAGCTTAGGACTAGCGGCCGGTCAAGAGACCCAGTACTTC.

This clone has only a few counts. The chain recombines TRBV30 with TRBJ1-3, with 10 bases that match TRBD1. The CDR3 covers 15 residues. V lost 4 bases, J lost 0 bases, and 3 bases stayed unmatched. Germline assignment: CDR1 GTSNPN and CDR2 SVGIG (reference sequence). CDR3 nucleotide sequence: TGTGCCTGGACGGGACAGGGGTACTCTGGAAACACCATATATTTT. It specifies CAWTGQGYSGNTIYF.

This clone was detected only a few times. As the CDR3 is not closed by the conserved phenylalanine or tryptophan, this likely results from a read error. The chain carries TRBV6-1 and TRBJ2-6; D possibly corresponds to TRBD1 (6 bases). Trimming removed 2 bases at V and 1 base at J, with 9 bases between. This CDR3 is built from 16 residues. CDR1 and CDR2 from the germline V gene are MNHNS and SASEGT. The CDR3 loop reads CASSELQGSGANVLTV. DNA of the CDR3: TGTGCCAGCAGTGAACTACAGGGTTCTGGGGCCAACGTCCTGACTGTC.

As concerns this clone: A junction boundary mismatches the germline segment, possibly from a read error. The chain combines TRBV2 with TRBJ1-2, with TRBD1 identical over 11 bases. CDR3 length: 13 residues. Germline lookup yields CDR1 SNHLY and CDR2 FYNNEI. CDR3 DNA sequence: TGCGCCAGCATGGAGGACAGGGGGCGAGGCTACACCTTC. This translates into CASMEDRGRGYTF. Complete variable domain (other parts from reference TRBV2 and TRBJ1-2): EPEVTQTPSHQVTQMGQEVILRCVPISNHLYFYWYRQILGQKVEFLVSFYNNEISEKSEIFDDQFSVERPDGSNFTLKIRSTKLEDSAMYFCASMEDRGRGYTFGSGTRLTVV.

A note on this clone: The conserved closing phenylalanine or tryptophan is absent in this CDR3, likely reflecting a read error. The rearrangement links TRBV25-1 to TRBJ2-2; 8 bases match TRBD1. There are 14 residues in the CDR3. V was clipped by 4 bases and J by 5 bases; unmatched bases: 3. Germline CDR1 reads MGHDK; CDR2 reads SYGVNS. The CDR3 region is CASSATGATGELFV. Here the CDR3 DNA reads TGTGCCAGCAGTGCGACAGGGGCTACCGGGGAGCTGTTTGTT.

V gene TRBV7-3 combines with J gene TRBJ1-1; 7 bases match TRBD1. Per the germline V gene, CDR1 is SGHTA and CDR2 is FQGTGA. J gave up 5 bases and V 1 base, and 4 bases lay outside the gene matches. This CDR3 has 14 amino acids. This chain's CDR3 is CASSLNPRGTEAFF. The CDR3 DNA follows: TGTGCCAGCAGCTTAAACCCCAGGGGGACTGAAGCTTTCTTT.

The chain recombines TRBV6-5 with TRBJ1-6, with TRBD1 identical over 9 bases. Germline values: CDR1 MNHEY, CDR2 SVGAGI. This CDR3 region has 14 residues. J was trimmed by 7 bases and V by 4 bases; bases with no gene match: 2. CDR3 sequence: CASSLGQGNSPLHF. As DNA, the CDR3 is TGTGCCAGCAGTTTAGGACAGGGGAATTCACCCCTCCACTTT.

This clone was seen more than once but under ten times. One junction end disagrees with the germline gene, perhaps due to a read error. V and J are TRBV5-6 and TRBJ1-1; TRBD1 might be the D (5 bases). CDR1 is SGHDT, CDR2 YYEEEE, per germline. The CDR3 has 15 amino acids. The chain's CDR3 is CASSLGVSDKIKLVF. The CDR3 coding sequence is TGTGCCAGCAGCTTGGGGGTATCGGACAAGATTAAGCTAGTCTTT.

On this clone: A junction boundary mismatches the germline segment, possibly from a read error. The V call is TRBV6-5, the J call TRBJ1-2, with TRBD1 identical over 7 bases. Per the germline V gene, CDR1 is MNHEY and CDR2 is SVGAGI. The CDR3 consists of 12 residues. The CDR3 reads CASSPGGTFFFF. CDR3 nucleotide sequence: TGTGCCAGCAGCCCAGGGGGGACGTTTTTCTTCTTC.

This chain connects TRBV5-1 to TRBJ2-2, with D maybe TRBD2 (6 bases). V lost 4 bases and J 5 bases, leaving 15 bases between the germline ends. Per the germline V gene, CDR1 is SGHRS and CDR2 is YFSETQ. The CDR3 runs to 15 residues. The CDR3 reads CASSPGLARTGELFF. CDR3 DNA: TGCGCCAGCAGCCCGGGACTGGCGAGAACCGGGGAGCTGTTTTTT.

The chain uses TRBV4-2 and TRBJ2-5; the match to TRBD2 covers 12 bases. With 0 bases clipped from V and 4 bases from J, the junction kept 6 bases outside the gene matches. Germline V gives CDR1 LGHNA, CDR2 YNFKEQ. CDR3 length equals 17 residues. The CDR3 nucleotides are TGTGCCAGCAGCCAAGAAGGCGCTAGCGGGGGGGCAGAGACCCAGTACTTC. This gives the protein CASSQEGASGGAETQYF.

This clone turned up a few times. The CDR3, as DNA: TGTGCCAGCAGCTTGAGAGGTAATGGCAATCAGCCCCAGCATTTT. This gives the protein CASSLRGNGNQPQHF. V gene TRBV5-6 combines with J gene TRBJ1-5; D ambiguous. Trimming stripped 1 base from V and 2 bases from J, with 10 bases between. The CDR3 runs to 15 residues. Per germline, CDR1 SGHDT and CDR2 YYEEEE.

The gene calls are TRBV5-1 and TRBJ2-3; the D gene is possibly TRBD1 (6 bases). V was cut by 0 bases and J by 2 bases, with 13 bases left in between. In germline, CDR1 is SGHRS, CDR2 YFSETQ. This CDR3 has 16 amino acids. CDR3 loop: CASSLALDSTTDTQYF. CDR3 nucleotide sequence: TGCGCCAGCAGCTTGGCCTTGGACAGTACCACAGATACGCAGTATTTT.

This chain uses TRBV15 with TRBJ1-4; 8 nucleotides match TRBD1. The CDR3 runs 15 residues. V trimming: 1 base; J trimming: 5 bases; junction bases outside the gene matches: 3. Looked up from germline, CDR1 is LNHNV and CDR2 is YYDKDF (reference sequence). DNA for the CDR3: TGTGCCACCAGCAGAGGAGGGACAGGAAATGAAAAACTGTTTTTT. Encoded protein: CATSRGGTGNEKLFF.

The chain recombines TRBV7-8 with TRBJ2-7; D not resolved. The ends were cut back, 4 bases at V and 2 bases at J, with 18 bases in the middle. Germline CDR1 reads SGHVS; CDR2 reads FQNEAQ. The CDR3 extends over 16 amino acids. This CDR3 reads CASSSFYSQKTYEQYF. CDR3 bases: TGTGCCAGCAGCTCCTTCTATTCACAGAAAACCTACGAGCAGTACTTC. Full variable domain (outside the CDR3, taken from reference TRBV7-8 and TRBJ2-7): GAGVSQSPRYKVAKRGQDVALRCDPISGHVSLFWYQQALGQGPEFLTYFQNEAQLDKSGLPSDRFFAERPEGSVSTLKIQRTQQEDSAVYLCASSSFYSQKTYEQYFGPGTRLTVT.

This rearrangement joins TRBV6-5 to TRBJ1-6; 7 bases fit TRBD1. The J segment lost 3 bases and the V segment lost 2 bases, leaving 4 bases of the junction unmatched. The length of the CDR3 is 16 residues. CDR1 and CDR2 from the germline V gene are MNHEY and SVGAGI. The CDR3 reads CASSYRGPDYNSPLHF. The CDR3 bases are TGTGCCAGCAGTTACAGGGGGCCCGACTATAATTCACCCCTCCACTTT.

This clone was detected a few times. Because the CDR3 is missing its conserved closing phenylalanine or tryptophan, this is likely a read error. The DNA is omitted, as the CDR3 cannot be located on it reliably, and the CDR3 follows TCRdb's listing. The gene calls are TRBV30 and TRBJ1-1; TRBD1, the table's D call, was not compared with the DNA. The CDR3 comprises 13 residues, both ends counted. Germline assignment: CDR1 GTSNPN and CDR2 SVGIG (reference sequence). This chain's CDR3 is CAWSAGVWAEALV.

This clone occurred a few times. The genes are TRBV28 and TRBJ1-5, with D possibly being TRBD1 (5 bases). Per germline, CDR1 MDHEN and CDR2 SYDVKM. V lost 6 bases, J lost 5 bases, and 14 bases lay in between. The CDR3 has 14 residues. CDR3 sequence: CASSSPGLYQPQHF. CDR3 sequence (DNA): TGTGCCAGCAGCTCCCCAGGGTTATATCAGCCCCAGCATTTT. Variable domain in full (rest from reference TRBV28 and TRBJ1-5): DVKVTQSSRYLVKRTGEKVFLECVQDMDHENMFWYRQDPGLGLRLIYFSYDVKMKEKGDIPEGYSVSREKKERFSLILESASTNQTSMYLCASSSPGLYQPQHFGDGTRLSIL.

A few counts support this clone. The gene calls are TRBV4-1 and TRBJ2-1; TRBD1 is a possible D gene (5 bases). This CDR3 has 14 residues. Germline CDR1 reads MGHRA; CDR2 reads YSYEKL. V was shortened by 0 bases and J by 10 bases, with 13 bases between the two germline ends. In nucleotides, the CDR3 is TGCGCCAGCAGCCAAGAACGCCAAGGGGAAGAGCAGTTCTTC. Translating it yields CASSQERQGEEQFF.

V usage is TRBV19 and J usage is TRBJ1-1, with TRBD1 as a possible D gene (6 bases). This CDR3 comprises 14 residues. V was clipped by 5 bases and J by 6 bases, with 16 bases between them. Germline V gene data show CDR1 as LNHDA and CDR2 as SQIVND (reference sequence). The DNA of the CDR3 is TGTGCCAGTAGTGGTGCAGGGGCGCGAGCTGAAGCTTTCTTT. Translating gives CASSGAGARAEAFF.

CDR3 sequence reads: CAIAPYRGVGYGYTF. The CDR3 DNA follows: TGTGCCATCGCACCTTACCGGGGAGTCGGCTATGGCTACACCTTC. This sequence joins TRBV10-3 and TRBJ1-2; D not resolved. Germline CDR1 is ENHRY and CDR2 is SYGVKD. V gave up 8 bases and J gave up 4 bases, with 20 bases separating them. The CDR3 totals 15 residues.